The 8 T cell receptor beta chains below all came from one sample that was sequenced in a study of early T cells in non-severe SARS-CoV-2 infection. TCRdb reanalysed the 5' RACE reads using MiXCR and keeps one entry per CDR3 protein. The sample lists fewer than 65,000 distinct CDR3 sequences; 7.7% were seen once. The sample consisted of whole blood, taken at baseline. These receptors all come from an adult who was a healthcare worker with PCR-confirmed SARS-CoV-2 infection or an uninfected control (not recorded which).

This clonotype was counted a few times. The chain joins TRBV5-1 to TRBJ2-7; TRBD1 or TRBD2 may be the D gene (5 bases each). Germline assignment: CDR1 SGHRS and CDR2 YFSETQ. V gave up 4 bases and J gave up 5 bases, with 10 bases separating them. CDR3 size: 12 residues. In DNA, the CDR3 is TGCGCCAGCAGCCCAGGGAGCCACGAGCAGTACTTC. This translates into CASSPGSHEQYF.

The CDR3 DNA is TGTGCCAGCAGTTTTCAAACTTTCGGAGTCGCCAGCACTGAAGCTTTCTTT. This encodes CASSFQTFGVASTEAFF. The chain is built from TRBV28 and TRBJ1-1, with unresolved D. This CDR3 spans 17 amino acids. CDR1 MDHEN and CDR2 SYDVKM come from the germline V gene. V was clipped by 3 bases and J by 4 bases, with 21 bases between them. The full variable domain, with the rest looked up from reference TRBV28 and TRBJ1-1, is DVKVTQSSRYLVKRTGEKVFLECVQDMDHENMFWYRQDPGLGLRLIYFSYDVKMKEKGDIPEGYSVSREKKERFSLILESASTNQTSMYLCASSFQTFGVASTEAFFGQGTRLTVV.

The sample holds a few counts of this clonotype. The chain carries TRBV11-1 and TRBJ2-7, with 9 positions matching TRBD2. The length of the CDR3 is 15 residues. After removal of 5 bases from V and 2 bases from J, the junction contained 7 bases not matched to a gene. Per the germline V gene, CDR1 is SGHAT and CDR2 is FQDESV (reference sequence). The CDR3 reads CASSQWGTSTYEQYF. The CDR3 coding sequence is TGTGCCAGCAGCCAGTGGGGGACTAGCACCTACGAGCAGTACTTC.

The chain couples TRBV7-2 to TRBJ2-1; D not certain. Per the germline V gene, CDR1 is SGHTA and CDR2 is FQGNSA. This CDR3 is 15 amino acids long. Trimming left V 5 bases short and J 2 bases short, with 13 bases between. Here the CDR3 reads CASSPPGRTYNEQFF. Written as DNA, the CDR3 is TGTGCCAGCAGCCCGCCTGGACGGACCTACAATGAGCAGTTCTTC.

This chain joins TRBV12-3 or TRBV12-4 and TRBJ2-1; TRBD2 matches at 10 bases. This CDR3 spans 15 amino acids. J was trimmed by 9 bases and V by 7 bases; bases with no gene match: 12. In DNA, the CDR3 is TGTGCCAGCAAAAAGGGGATTCTAGCGGGAGTTGAGCAGTTCTTC. It yields the protein CASKKGILAGVEQFF.

This clonotype was seen many times. The rearrangement links TRBV4-2 to TRBJ2-2, with D tentatively TRBD2 (5 bases). Between the trimmed V and J ends, which lost 1 base and 3 bases, there was a span of 18 bases. Germline V gene sequence: CDR1 LGHNA, CDR2 YNFKEQ. The CDR3 runs to 18 residues. This chain's CDR3 is CASSQVGLTAEDTGELFF. As DNA, the CDR3 is TGTGCCAGCAGCCAAGTAGGGTTAACAGCGGAAGACACCGGGGAGCTGTTTTTT.

This clonotype was observed a few times. This chain uses TRBV4-1 with TRBJ2-7; tentatively, D is TRBD1 (6 bases). CDR3 length: 14 amino acids. CDR1 and CDR2 from the germline V gene are MGHRA and YSYEKL. Trimming took off 5 bases at V and 0 bases at J, with 11 bases between the two ends. CDR3 protein: CASSARDNSYEQYF. As DNA, the CDR3 is TGCGCCAGCAGCGCCCGGGACAACTCCTACGAGCAGTACTTC.

This clonotype was recorded many times. The chain uses TRBV7-6 and TRBJ2-5, with D perhaps being TRBD1 or TRBD2 (6 bases each). The CDR3 runs 14 residues. CDR1 and CDR2 (germline): SGHVS, FNYEAQ. Trimming pared 6 bases from V and 4 bases from J, leaving 15 bases between. For the CDR3, the DNA is TGTGCCAGCAGGGAGGGGGTTACGGGAGAGACCCAGTACTTC. It codes for CASREGVTGETQYF.